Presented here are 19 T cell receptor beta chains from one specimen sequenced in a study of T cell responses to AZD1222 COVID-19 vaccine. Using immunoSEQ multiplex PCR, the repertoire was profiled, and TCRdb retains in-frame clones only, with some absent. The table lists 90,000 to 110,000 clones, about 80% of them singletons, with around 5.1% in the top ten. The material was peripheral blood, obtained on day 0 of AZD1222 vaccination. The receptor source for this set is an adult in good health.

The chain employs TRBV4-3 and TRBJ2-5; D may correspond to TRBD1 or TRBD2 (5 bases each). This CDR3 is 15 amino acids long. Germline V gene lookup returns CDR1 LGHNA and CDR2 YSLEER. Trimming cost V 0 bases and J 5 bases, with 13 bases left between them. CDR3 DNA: TGCGCCAGCAGCCAAGATCAGGGAACGGGGGAGACCCAGTACTTC. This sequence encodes CASSQDQGTGETQYF.

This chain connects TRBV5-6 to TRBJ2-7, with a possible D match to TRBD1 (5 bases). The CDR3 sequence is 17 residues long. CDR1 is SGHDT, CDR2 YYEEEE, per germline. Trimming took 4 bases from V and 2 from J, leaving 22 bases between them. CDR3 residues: CASSPFARDRATYEQYF. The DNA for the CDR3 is TGTGCCAGCAGCCCTTTCGCCCGAGACAGAGCAACCTACGAGCAGTACTTC.

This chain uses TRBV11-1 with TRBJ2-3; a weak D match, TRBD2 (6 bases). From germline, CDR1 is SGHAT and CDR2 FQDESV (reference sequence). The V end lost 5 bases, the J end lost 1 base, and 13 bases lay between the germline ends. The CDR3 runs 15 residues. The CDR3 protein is CASSATAGRTDTQYF. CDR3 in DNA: TGTGCCAGCAGCGCCACGGCGGGGCGCACAGATACGCAGTATTTT.

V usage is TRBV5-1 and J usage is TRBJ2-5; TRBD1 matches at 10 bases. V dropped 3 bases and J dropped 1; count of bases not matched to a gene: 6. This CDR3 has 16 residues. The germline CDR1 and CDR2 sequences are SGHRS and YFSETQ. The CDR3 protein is CASSYRQGAFQETQYF. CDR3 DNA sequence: TGCGCCAGCAGCTACAGACAGGGGGCTTTCCAAGAGACCCAGTACTTC.

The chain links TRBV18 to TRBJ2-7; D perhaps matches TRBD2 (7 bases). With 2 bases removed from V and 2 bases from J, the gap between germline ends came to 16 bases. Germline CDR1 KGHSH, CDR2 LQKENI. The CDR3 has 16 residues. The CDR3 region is CASSPYRGGPTYEQYF. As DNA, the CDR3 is TGTGCCAGCTCACCATATCGCGGGGGCCCGACCTACGAGCAGTACTTC.

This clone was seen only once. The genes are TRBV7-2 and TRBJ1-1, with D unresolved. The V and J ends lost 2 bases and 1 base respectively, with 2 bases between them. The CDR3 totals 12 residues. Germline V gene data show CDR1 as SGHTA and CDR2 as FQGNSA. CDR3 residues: CASSLQNTEAFF. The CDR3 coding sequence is TGTGCCAGCAGCTTACAGAACACTGAAGCTTTCTTT.

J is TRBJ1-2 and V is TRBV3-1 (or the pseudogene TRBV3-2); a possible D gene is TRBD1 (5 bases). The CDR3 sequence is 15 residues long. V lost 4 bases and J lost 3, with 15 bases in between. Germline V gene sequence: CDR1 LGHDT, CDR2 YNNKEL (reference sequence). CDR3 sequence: CASSPARWGHYGYTF. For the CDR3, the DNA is TGTGCCAGCAGCCCCGCTAGGTGGGGACACTATGGCTACACCTTC.

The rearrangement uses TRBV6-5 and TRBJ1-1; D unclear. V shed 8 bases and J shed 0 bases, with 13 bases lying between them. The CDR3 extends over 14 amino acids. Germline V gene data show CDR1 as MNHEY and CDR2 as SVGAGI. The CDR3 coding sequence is TGTGCCAGCTCTATACGGGCGATGAACACTGAAGCTTTCTTT. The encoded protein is CASSIRAMNTEAFF.

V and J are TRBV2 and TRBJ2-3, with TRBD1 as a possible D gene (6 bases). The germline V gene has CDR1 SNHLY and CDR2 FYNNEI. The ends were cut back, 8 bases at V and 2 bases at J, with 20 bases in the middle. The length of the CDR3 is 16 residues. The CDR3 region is CASVPVGAIYTDTQYF. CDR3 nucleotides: TGTGCCAGCGTCCCGGTGGGGGCCATCTACACAGATACGCAGTATTTT.

The CDR3 DNA reads as TGTGCCAGCAGTCCGGACAGACACTATGGCTACACCTTC. Translation: CASSPDRHYGYTF. V gene TRBV12-3 or TRBV12-4 combines with J gene TRBJ1-2; D might be TRBD1 (6 bases). Trimming removed 5 bases at V and 3 bases at J, with 10 bases between. This CDR3 contains 13 residues.

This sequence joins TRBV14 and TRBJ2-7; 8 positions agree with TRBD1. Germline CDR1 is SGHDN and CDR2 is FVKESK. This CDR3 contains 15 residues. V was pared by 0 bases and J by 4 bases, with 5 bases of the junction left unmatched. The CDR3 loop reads CASSQDQTGVYEQYF. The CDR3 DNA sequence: TGTGCCAGCAGCCAAGACCAGACAGGGGTTTACGAGCAGTACTTC.

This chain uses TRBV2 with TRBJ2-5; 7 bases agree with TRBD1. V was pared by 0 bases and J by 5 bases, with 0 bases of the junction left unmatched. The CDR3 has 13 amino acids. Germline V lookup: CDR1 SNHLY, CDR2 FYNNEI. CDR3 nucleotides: TGTGCCAGCAGTGAAGCCAGGGGGGAGACCCAGTACTTC. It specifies CASSEARGETQYF.

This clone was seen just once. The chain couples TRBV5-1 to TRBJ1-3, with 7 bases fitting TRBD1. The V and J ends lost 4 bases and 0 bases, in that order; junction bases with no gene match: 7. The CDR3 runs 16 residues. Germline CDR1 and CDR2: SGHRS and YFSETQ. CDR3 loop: CASSADRTNSGNTIYF. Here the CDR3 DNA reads TGCGCCAGCAGCGCGGACAGGACGAACTCTGGAAACACCATATATTTT.

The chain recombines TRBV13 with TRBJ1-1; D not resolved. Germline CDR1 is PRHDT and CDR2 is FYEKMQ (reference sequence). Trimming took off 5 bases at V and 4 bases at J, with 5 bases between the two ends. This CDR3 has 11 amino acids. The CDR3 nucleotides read TGTGCCAGCAGCGTCTCCACTGAAGCTTTCTTT. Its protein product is CASSVSTEAFF.

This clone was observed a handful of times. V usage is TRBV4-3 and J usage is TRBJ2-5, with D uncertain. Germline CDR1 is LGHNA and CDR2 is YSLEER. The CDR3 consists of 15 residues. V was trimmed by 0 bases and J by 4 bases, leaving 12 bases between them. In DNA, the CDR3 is TGCGCCAGCAGCCAAGATGTGGACCAATCAGAGACCCAGTACTTC. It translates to CASSQDVDQSETQYF.

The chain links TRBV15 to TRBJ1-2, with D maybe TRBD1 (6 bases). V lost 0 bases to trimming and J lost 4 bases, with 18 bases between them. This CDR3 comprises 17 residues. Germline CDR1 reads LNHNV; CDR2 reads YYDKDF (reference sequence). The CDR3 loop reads CATSRDITYQGPYGYTF. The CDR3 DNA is TGTGCCACCAGCAGAGATATTACCTATCAGGGGCCCTATGGCTACACCTTC.

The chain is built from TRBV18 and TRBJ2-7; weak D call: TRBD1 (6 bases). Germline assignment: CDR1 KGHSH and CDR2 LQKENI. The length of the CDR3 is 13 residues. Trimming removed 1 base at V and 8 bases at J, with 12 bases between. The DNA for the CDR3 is TGTGCCAGCTCACCACTTGACCAGGGGAAGCAGTACTTC. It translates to CASSPLDQGKQYF.

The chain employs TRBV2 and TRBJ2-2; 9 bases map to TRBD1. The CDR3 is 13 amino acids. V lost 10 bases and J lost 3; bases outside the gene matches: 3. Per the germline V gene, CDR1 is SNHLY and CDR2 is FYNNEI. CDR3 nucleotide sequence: TGTGCCAACAGGGGGCGGGACACCGGGGAGCTGTTTTTT. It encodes CANRGRDTGELFF.

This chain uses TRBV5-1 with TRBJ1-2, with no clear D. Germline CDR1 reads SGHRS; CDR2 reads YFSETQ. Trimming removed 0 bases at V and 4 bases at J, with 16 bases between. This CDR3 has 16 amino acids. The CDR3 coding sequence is TGCGCCAGCAGCTTGGCCCTTTCAGGAATAAGCTATGGCTACACCTTC. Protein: CASSLALSGISYGYTF. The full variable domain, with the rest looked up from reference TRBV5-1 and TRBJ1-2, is KAGVTQTPRYLIKTRGQQVTLSCSPISGHRSVSWYQQTPGQGLQFLFEYFSETQRNKGNFPGRFSGRQFSNSRSEMNVSTLELGDSALYLCASSLALSGISYGYTFGSGTRLTVV.